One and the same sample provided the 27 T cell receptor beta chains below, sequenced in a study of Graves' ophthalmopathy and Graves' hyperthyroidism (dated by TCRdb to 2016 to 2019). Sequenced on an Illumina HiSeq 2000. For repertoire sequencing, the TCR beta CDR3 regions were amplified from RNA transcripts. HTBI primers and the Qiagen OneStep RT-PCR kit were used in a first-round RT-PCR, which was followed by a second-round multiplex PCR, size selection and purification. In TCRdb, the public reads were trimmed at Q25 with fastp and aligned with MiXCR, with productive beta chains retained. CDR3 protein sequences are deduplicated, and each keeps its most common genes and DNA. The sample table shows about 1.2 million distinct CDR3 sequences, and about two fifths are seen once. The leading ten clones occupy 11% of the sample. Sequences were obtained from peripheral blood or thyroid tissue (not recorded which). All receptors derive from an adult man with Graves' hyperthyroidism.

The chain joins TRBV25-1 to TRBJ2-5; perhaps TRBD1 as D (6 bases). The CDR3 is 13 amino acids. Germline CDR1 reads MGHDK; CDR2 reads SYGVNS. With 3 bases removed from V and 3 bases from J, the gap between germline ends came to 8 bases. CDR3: CASSDAGEETQYF. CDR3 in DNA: TGTGCCAGCAGTGACGCAGGGGAAGAGACCCAGTACTTC.

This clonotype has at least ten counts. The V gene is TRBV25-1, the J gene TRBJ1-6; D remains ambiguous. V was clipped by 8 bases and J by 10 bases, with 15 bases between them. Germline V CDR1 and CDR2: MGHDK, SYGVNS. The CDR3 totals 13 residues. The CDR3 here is CASSIGRRSPLHF. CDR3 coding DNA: TGTGCCAGCTCGATCGGTAGAAGGTCACCCCTCCACTTT.

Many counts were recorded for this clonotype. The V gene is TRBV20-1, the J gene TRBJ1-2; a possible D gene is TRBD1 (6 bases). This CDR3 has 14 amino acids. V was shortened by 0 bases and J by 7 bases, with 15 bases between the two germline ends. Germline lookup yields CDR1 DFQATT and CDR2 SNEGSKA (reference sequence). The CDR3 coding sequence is TGCAGTGCTAGAGACCAAAGACAGGTCTTTGGCTACACCTTC. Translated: CSARDQRQVFGYTF.

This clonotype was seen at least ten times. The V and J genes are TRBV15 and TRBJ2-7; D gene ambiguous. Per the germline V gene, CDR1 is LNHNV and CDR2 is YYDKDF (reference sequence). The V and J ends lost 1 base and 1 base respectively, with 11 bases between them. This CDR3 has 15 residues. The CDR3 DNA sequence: TGTGCCACCAGCAGAGGCCCCGAGAATTCCTACGAGCAGTACTTC. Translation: CATSRGPENSYEQYF.

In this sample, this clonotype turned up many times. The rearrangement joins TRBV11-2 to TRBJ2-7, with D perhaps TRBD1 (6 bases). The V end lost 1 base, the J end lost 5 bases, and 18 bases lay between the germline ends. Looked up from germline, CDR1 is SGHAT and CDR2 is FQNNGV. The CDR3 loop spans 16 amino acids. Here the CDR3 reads CASSLVLGQGKHEQYF. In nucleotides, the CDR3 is TGTGCCAGCAGCTTAGTCCTTGGGCAGGGGAAGCACGAGCAGTACTTC.

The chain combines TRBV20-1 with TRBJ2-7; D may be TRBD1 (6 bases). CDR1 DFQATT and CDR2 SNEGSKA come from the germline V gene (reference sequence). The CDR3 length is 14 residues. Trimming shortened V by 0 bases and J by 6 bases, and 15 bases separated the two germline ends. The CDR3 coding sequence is TGCAGTGCTAGAGATTTGGGCAGGGGAGCCGAGCAGTACTTC. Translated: CSARDLGRGAEQYF.

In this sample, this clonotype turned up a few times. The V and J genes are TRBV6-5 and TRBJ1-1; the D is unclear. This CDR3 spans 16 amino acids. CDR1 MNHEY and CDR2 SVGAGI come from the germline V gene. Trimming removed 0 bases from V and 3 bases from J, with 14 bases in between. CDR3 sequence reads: CASSYSSPPRDTEAFF. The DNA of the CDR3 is TGTGCCAGCAGTTACTCATCCCCTCCGAGGGACACTGAAGCTTTCTTT.

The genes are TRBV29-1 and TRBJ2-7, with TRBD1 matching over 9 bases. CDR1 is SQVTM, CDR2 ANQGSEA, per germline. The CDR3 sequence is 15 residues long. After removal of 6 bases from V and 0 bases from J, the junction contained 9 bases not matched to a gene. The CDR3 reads CSVDTGTGSSYEQYF. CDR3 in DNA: TGCAGCGTAGATACCGGGACAGGGAGCTCCTACGAGCAGTACTTC.

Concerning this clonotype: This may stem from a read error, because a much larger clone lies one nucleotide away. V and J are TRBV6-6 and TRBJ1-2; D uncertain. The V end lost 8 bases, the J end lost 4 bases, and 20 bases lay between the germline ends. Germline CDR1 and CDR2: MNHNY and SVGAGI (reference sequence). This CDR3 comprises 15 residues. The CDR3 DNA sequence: TGTGCCAGCGGCCTCCTCCGGTGGGAGCGCTATGGCTACACCTTC. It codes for CASGLLRWERYGYTF.

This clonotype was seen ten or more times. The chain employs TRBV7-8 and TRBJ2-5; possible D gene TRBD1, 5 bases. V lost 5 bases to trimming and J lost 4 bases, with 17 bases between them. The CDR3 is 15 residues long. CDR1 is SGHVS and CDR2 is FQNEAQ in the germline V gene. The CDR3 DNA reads TGTGCCAGCAGCCCTGATGGACACTCCGGAGAGACCCAGTACTTC. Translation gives CASSPDGHSGETQYF.

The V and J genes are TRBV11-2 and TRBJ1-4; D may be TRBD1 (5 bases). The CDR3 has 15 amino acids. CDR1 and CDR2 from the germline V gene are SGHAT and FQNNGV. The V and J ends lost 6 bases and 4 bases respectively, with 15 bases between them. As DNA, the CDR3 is TGTGCCAGCAGAAGGACCGGGACGGTTAATGAAAAACTGTTTTTT. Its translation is CASRRTGTVNEKLFF.

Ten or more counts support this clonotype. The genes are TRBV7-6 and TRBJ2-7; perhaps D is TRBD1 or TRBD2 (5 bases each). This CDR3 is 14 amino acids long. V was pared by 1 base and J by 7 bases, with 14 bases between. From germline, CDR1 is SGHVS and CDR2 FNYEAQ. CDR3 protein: CASSLVAGAREQYF. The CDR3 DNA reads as TGTGCCAGCAGCTTAGTAGCCGGGGCTCGGGAGCAGTACTTC.

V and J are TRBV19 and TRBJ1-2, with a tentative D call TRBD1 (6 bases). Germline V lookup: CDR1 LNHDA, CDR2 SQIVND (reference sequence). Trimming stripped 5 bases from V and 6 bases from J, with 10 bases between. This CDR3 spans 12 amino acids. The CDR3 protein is CASSGGRHGYTF. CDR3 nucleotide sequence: TGTGCCAGTAGTGGGGGCCGCCATGGCTACACCTTC.

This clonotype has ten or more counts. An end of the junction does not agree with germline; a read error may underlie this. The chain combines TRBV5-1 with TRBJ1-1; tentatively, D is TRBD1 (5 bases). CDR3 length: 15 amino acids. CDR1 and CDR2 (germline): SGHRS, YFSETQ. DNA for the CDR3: TGTGCCAGCAGCTTAGTAGGGGCGGGGAACACTGAAGCTTTCTTT. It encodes CASSLVGAGNTEAFF.

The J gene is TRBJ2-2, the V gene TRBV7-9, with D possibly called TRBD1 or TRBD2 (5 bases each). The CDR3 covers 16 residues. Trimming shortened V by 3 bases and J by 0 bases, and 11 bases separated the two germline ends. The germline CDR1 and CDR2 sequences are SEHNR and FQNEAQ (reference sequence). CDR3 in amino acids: CASSFTGTTNTGELFF. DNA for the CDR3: TGTGCCAGCAGCTTCACCGGGACGACGAACACCGGGGAGCTGTTTTTT. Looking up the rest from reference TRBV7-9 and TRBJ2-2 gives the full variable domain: DTGVSQNPRHKITKRGQNVTFRCDPISEHNRLYWYRQTLGQGPEFLTYFQNEAQLEKSRLLSDRFSAERPKGSFSTLEIQRTEQGDSAMYLCASSFTGTTNTGELFFGEGSRLTVL.

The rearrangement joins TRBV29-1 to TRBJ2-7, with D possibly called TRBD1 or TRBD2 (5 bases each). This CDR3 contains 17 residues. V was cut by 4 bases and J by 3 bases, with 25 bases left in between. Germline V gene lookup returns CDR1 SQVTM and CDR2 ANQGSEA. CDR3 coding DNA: TGCAGCGTTGTACCCGGGAAAACCGGGACGGATGTCTACGAGCAGTACTTC. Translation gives CSVVPGKTGTDVYEQYF.

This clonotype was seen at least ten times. DNA for the CDR3: TGTGCCAGCAGCTCCAGGGTCTCCCCGGTGGAGACCCAGTACTTC. Its protein product is CASSSRVSPVETQYF. V is TRBV7-2 and J is TRBJ2-5, with D maybe TRBD1 (5 bases). In germline, CDR1 is SGHTA, CDR2 FQGNSA. This CDR3 spans 15 amino acids. The germline V and J ends were trimmed by 4 bases and 5 bases, with 17 bases remaining between them.

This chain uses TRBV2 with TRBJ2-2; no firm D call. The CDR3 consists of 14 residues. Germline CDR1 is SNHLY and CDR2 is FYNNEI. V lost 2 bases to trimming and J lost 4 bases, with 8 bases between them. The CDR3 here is CASSESPTTGELFF. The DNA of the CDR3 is TGTGCCAGCAGTGAATCGCCGACCACCGGGGAGCTGTTTTTT.

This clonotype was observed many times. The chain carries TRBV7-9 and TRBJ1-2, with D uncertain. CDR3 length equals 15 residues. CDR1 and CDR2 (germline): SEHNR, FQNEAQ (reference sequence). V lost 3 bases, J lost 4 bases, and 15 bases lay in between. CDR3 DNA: TGTGCCAGCAGCTTCCCAACCGGCCCCCTCTATGGCTACACCTTC. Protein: CASSFPTGPLYGYTF.

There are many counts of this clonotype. The CDR3 bases are TGTGCCAGCAGCCGTACGGGGACAGCTGATGACGAAGCTTTCTTT. Translation: CASSRTGTADDEAFF. V usage is TRBV7-9 and J usage is TRBJ1-1; 7 bases map to TRBD1. Germline loops: CDR1 SEHNR, CDR2 FQNEAQ (reference sequence). The CDR3 runs to 15 residues. Trimming removed 5 bases from V and 8 bases from J; junction bases left unmatched: 14. Full variable domain (missing parts from reference TRBV7-9 and TRBJ1-1): DTGVSQNPRHKITKRGQNVTFRCDPISEHNRLYWYRQTLGQGPEFLTYFQNEAQLEKSRLLSDRFSAERPKGSFSTLEIQRTEQGDSAMYLCASSRTGTADDEAFFGQGTRLTVV.

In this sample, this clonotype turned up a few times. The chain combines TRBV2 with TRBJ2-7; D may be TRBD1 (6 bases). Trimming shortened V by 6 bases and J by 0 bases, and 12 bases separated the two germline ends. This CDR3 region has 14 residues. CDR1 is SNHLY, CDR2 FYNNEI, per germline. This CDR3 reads CASRGGDTSYEQYF. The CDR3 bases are TGTGCCAGCAGGGGTGGGGACACCTCCTACGAGCAGTACTTC. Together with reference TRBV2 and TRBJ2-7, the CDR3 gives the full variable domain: EPEVTQTPSHQVTQMGQEVILRCVPISNHLYFYWYRQILGQKVEFLVSFYNNEISEKSEIFDDQFSVERPDGSNFTLKIRSTKLEDSAMYFCASRGGDTSYEQYFGPGTRLTVT.

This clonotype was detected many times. CDR3 in DNA: TGTGCCATCAGTGAGGTCCCCAGCGGGACCTCCTACGAGCAGTACTTC. This translates into CAISEVPSGTSYEQYF. V and J are TRBV10-3 and TRBJ2-7, with 7 bases lining up with TRBD2. The CDR3 is 16 residues long. V lost 2 bases and J lost 0; bases outside the gene matches: 7. Germline assignment: CDR1 ENHRY and CDR2 SYGVKD.

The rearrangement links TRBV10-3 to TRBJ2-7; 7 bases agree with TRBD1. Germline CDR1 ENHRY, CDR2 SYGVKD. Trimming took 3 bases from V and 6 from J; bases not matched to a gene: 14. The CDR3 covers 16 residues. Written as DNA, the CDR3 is TGTGCCATCAGTGATTCCCGGGACAGCGTCGGAGCCGAGCAGTACTTC. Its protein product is CAISDSRDSVGAEQYF.

The CDR3 region is CASSVERDTATEAFF. CDR3 in DNA: TGTGCCAGCAGCGTTGAGAGGGACACGGCCACTGAAGCTTTCTTT. The rearrangement joins TRBV7-9 to TRBJ1-1; a possible D gene is TRBD1 (6 bases). From germline, CDR1 is SEHNR and CDR2 FQNEAQ (reference sequence). The CDR3 has 15 amino acids. Trimming removed 5 bases from V and 4 bases from J, with 17 bases in between.

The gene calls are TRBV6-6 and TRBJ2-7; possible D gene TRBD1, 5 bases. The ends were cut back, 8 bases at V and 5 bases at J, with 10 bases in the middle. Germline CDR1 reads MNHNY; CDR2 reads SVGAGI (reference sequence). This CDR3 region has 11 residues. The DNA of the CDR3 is TGTGCCAGCTGGGAAGGGGACGAGCAGTACTTC. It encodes CASWEGDEQYF.

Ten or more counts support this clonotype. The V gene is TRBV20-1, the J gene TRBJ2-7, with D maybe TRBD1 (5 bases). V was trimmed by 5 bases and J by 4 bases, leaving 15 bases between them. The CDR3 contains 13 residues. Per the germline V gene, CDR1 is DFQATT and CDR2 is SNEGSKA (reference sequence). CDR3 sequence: CSAPTVIGYEQYF. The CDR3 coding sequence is TGCAGTGCTCCGACAGTCATCGGATACGAGCAGTACTTC.

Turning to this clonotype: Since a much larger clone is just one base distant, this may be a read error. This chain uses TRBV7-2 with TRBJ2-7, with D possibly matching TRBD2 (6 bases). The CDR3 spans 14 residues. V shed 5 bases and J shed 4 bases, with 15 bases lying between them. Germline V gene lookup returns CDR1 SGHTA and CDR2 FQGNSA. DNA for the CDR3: TGTGCCAGCAGCCCCGGGACGGCGGGGTACGAGCAGTACTTC. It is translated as CASSPGTAGYEQYF. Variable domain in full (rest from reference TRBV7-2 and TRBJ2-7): GAGVSQSPSNKVTEKGKDVELRCDPISGHTALYWYRQSLGQGLEFLIYFQGNSAPDKSGLPSDRFSAERTGGSVSTLTIQRTQQEDSAVYLCASSPGTAGYEQYFGPGTRLTVT.